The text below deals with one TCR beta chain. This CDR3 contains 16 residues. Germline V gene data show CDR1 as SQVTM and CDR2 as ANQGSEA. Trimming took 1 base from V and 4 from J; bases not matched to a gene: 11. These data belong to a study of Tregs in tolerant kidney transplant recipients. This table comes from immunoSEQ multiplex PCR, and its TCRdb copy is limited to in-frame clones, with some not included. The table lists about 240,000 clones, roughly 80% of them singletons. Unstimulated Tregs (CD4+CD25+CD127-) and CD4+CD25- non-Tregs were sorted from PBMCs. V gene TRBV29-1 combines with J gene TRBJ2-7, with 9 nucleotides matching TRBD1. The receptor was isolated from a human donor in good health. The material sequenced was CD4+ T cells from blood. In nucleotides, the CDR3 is TGCAGCGTTGAAGGGGGACAGGGCCCTAGTAGGTACGAGCAGTACTTC. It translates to CSVEGGQGPSRYEQYF.